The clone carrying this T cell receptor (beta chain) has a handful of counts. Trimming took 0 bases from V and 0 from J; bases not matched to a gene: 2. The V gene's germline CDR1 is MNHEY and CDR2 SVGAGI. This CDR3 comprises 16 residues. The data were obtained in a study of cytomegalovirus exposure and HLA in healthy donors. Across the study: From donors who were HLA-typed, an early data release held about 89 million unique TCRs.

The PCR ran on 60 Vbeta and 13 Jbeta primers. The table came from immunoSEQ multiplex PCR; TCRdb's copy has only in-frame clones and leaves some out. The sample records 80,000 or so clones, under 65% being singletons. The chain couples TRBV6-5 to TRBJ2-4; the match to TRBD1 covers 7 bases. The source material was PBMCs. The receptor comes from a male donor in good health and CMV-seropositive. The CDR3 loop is CASSYSRQGAKNIQYF. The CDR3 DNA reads TGTGCCAGCAGTTACTCGAGACAGGGAGCCAAAAACATTCAGTACTTC.